This TCR beta chain was recovered during a study of Tregs in tolerant kidney transplant recipients. Profiling relied on immunoSEQ multiplex PCR, and the TCRdb table lists in-frame clones only, not all of them. The sample has roughly 48,000 clones. Of note for this clone: From the germline J gene comes the end of the CDR3, since the read stops 3 residues before it.

The junction had 2 bases not matched to a gene; V was cut back by 3 bases and J by 5 bases. The CDR3 totals 14 residues. Germline values: CDR1 LNHDA, CDR2 SQIVND (reference sequence). This chain joins TRBV19 and TRBJ2-2, with 8 bases that match TRBD2. Sample: CD4+ T cells from blood, taken before the transplant. The clonotype was recovered from a human donor who received a combined kidney and bone marrow transplant. The CDR3 spells CASSMGGGTGELFF. Incomplete CDR3 DNA: TGTGCCAGTAGTATGGGCGGGGGGACCGGGGAG.